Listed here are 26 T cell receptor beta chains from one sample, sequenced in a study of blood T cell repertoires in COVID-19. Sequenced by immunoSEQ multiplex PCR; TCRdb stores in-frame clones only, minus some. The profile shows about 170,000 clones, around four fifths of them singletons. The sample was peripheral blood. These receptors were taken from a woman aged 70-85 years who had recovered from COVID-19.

The CDR3 coding sequence is TGCGCCAGCAGCCACCCGGGACAGGGGTCATACGAGCAGTACTTC. Translating it yields CASSHPGQGSYEQYF. The chain carries TRBV4-1 and TRBJ2-7, with TRBD1 matching 10 bases. The CDR3 totals 15 residues. V was pared by 3 bases and J by 4 bases, with 6 bases of the junction left unmatched. CDR1 and CDR2 from the germline V gene are MGHRA and YSYEKL.

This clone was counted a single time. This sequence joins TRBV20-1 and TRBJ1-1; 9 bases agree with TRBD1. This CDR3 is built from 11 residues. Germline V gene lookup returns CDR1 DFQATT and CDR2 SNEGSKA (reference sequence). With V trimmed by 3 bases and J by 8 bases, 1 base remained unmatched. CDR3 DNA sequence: TGCAGTGCTAGGGACAGGGGAGAAGCTTTCTTT. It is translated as CSARDRGEAFF.

In DNA form, the CDR3 reads TGTGCCAGCAGCCAACCCGGACAGGGTGCAGAGCAGTACTTC. The encoded protein is CASSQPGQGAEQYF. The chain links TRBV3-1 (or the pseudogene TRBV3-2) to TRBJ2-7; 8 nucleotides agree with TRBD1. Losses at the gene ends were 2 bases for V and 7 bases for J; bases not matched to a gene: 7. Germline V CDR1 and CDR2: LGHDT, YNNKEL (reference sequence). This CDR3 comprises 14 residues.

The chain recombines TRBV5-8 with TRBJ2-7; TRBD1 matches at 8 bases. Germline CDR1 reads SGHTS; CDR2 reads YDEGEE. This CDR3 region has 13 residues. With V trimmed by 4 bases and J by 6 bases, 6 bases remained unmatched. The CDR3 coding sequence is TGTGCCAGCAGCCGGACAGGGTTTGGCGAGCAGTACTTC. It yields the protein CASSRTGFGEQYF.

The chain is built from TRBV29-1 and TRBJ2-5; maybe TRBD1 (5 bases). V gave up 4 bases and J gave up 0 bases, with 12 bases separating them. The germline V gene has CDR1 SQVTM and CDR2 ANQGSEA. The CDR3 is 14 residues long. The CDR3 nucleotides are TGCAGCGTTGTACAGGCCCCGTACCAAGAGACCCAGTACTTC. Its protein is CSVVQAPYQETQYF.

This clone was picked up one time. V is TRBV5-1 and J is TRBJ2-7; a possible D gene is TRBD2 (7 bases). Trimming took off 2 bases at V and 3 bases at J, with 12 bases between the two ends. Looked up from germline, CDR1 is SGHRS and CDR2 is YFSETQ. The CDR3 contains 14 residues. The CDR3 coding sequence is TGCGCCAGCAGCTTTGGGGGGGCCTACTACGAGCAGTACTTC. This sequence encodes CASSFGGAYYEQYF.

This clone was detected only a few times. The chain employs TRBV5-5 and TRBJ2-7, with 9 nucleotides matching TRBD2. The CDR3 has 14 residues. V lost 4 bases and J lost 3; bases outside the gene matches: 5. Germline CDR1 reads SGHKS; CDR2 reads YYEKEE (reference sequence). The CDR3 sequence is CASSQVSGSYEQYF. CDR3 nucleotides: TGTGCCAGCAGCCAGGTTAGCGGGAGCTACGAGCAGTACTTC.

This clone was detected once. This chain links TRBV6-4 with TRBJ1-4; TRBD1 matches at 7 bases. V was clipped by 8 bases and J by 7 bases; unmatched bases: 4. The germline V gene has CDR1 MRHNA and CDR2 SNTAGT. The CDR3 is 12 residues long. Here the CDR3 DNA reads TGTGCCAGCCCCAGGGGGTGTGAAAAACTGTTTTTT. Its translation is CASPRGCEKLFF.

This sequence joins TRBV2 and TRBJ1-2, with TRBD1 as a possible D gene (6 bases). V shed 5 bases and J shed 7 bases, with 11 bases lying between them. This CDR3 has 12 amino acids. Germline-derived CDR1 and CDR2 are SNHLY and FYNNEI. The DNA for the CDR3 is TGTGCCAGCAGTTACAGGGCGTCTGGCTACACCTTC. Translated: CASSYRASGYTF.

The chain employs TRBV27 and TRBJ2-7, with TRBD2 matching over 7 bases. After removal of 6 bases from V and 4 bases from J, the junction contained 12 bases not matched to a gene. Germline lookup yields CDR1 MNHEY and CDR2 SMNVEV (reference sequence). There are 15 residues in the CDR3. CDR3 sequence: CASRPVGGSYYEQYF. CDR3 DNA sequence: TGTGCCAGCAGGCCGGTGGGCGGGAGTTATTACGAGCAGTACTTC.

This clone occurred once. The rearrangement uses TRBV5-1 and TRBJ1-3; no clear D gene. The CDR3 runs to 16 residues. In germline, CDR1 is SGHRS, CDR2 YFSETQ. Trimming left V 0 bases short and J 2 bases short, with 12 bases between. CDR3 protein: CASSLGGYRTGNTIYF. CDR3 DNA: TGCGCCAGCAGCTTGGGAGGGTACAGAACTGGAAACACCATATATTTT. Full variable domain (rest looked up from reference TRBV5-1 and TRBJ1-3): KAGVTQTPRYLIKTRGQQVTLSCSPISGHRSVSWYQQTPGQGLQFLFEYFSETQRNKGNFPGRFSGRQFSNSRSEMNVSTLELGDSALYLCASSLGGYRTGNTIYFGEGSWLTVV.

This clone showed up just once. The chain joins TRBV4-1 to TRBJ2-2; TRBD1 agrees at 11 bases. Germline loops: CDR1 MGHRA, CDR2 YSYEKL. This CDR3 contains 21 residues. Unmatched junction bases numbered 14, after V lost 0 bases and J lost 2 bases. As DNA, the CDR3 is TGCGCCAGCAGCCAAGATCCCTCCGGGACAGGGGGACTAACAAACACCGGGGAGCTGTTTTTT. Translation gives CASSQDPSGTGGLTNTGELFF.

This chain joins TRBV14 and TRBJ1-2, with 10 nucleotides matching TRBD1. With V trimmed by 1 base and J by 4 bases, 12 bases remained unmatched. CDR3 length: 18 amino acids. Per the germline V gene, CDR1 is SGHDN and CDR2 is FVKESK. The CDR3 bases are TGTGCCAGCAGCCAAGGGCGTCGGGGGACAGGGGTTGGCTATGGCTACACCTTC. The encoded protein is CASSQGRRGTGVGYGYTF.

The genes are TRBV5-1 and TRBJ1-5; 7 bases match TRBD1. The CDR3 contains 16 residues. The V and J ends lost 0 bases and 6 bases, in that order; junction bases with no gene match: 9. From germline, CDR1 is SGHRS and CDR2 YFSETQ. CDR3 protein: CASSLGGRGSGQPQHF. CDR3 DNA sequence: TGCGCCAGCAGCTTGGGCGGCAGGGGGTCGGGTCAGCCCCAGCATTTT.

This chain's CDR3 is CASSSLSGANVLTF. DNA of the CDR3: TGTGCCAGCAGCTCCCTTAGTGGGGCCAACGTCCTGACTTTC. J is TRBJ2-6 and V is TRBV7-6; D uncertain. Germline assignment: CDR1 SGHVS and CDR2 FNYEAQ. V was pared by 4 bases and J by 3 bases, with 7 bases between. The CDR3 contains 14 residues.

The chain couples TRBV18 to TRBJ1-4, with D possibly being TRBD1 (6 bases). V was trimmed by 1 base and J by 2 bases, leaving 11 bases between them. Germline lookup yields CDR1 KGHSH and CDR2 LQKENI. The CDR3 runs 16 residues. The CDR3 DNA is TGTGCCAGCTCACCACGACAGGATCGGACTAATGAAAAACTGTTTTTT. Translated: CASSPRQDRTNEKLFF.

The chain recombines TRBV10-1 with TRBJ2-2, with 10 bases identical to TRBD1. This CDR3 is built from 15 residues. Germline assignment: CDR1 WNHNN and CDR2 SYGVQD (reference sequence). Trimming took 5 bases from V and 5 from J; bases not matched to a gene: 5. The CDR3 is CASSRQGARTGELFF. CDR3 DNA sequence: TGCGCCAGCAGTAGACAGGGGGCGAGGACCGGGGAGCTGTTTTTT.

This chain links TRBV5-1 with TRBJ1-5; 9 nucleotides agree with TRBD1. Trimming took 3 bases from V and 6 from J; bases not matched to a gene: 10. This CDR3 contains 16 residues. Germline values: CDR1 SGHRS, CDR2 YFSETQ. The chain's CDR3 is CASSSSPQGAGQPQHF. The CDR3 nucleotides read TGCGCCAGCAGCTCGAGCCCACAGGGGGCCGGTCAGCCCCAGCATTTT. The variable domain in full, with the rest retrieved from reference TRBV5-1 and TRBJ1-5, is KAGVTQTPRYLIKTRGQQVTLSCSPISGHRSVSWYQQTPGQGLQFLFEYFSETQRNKGNFPGRFSGRQFSNSRSEMNVSTLELGDSALYLCASSSSPQGAGQPQHFGDGTRLSIL.

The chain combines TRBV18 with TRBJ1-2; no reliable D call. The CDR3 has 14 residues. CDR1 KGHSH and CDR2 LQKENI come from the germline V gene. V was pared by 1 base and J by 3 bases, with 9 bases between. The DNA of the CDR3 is TGTGCCAGCTCACCACAACAGAAGGACTATGGCTACACCTTC. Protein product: CASSPQQKDYGYTF.

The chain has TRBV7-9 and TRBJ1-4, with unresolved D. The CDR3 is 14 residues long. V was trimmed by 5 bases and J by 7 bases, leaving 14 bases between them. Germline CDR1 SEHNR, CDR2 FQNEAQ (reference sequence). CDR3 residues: CASSQGSGGEKLFF. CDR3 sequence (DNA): TGTGCCAGCAGCCAAGGGTCTGGAGGTGAAAAACTGTTTTTT.

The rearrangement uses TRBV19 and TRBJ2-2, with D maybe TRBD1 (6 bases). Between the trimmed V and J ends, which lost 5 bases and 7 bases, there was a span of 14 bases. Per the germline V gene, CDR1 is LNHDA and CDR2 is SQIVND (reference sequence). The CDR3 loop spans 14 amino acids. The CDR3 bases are TGTGCCAGTAGTGACCCGACAGGTTACGGGGAGCTGTTTTTT. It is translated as CASSDPTGYGELFF.

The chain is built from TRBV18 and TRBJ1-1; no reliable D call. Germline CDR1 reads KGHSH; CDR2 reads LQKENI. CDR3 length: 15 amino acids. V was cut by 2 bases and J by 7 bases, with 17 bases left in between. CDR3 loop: CASSPASGSRDEAFF. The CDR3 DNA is TGTGCCAGCTCACCAGCGTCGGGTTCGAGAGATGAAGCTTTCTTT.

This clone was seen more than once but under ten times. CDR3 loop: CAWSVRLAGANNEQFF. The CDR3 DNA follows: TGTGCCTGGAGTGTACGTCTAGCGGGGGCGAACAATGAGCAGTTCTTC. The chain uses TRBV30 and TRBJ2-1, with 10 bases identical to TRBD2. Per the germline V gene, CDR1 is GTSNPN and CDR2 is SVGIG (reference sequence). V trimming: 0 bases; J trimming: 5 bases; junction bases outside the gene matches: 7. The CDR3 totals 16 residues.

The CDR3 spells CASSHPRGYLNTEAFF. In nucleotides, the CDR3 is TGTGCCAGCAGTCACCCAAGGGGGTACTTGAACACTGAAGCTTTCTTT. V gene TRBV6-6 combines with J gene TRBJ1-1; TRBD1 might be the D (6 bases). The germline V and J ends were trimmed by 5 bases and 0 bases, with 16 bases remaining between them. This CDR3 is built from 16 residues. Germline CDR1 MNHNY, CDR2 SVGAGI (reference sequence).

As DNA, the CDR3 is TGCAGCTGGGGGGGGGAGGCCTCTACGCAGTATTTT. Encoded protein: CSWGGEASTQYF. V is TRBV29-1 and J is TRBJ2-3; 7 bases match TRBD2. Germline values: CDR1 SQVTM, CDR2 ANQGSEA. The CDR3 is made up of 12 amino acids. V dropped 8 bases and J dropped 8; count of bases not matched to a gene: 10.

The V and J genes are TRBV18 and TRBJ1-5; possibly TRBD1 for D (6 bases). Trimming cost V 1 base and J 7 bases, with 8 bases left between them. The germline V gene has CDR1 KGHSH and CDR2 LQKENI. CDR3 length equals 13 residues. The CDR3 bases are TGTGCCAGCTCACCACTAAGGGGGCAGCCCCAGCATTTT. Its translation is CASSPLRGQPQHF.